A selection of T cell receptor beta chains follows, all from one sample in a study of CD8 T cells in Susac syndrome. TCRdb re-derived calls from the immunoSEQ multiplex PCR reads in MiXCR, one entry per CDR3 protein. This sample yields more than 150,000 distinct CDR3 sequences, of which 90% to 95% are seen a single time; roughly 0.13% belongs to the top ten. Sequenced material: CD4+ T cells from PBMCs. The receptor source for this set is a human donor in good health. Both conserved end residues are part of each CDR3. Fields, in order: D gene, V gene, clone size, J gene, CDR3 DNA, CDR3 protein. A D gene is named only where the DNA matches it firmly. Rows give clone size only sometimes, using once, few, many, or a class for an expanded clone.

TRBD1	TRBV11-1	once	TRBJ1-2	TGTGCCAGCAGTTCCCCGGGACAGGGCTATGGCTACACCTTC	CASSSPGQGYGYTF
.	TRBV12-3/TRBV12-4	.	TRBJ1-1	TGTGCCAGCAGTTACCTCCTCTCGACAGGCGGTGAAGCTTTCTTT	CASSYLLSTGGEAFF
.	TRBV5-1	.	TRBJ2-4	TGCGCCAGCAGCTTCGGACAGAACAAAAACATTCAGTACTTC	CASSFGQNKNIQYF
TRBD1	TRBV25-1	.	TRBJ1-1	TGTGCCAGCAGTGGAGACAGGGGGCGAAGGAACACTGAAGCTTTCTTT	CASSGDRGRRNTEAFF
TRBD1	TRBV4-3	.	TRBJ1-1	TGCGCCAGCAGCCAAGATCGGACAGGGGGAAACACTGAAGCTTTCTTT	CASSQDRTGGNTEAFF
TRBD1	TRBV7-9	.	TRBJ2-7	TGTGCCAGCAGCTCAAACCCCGGGACAGAGTACTTC	CASSSNPGTEYF
.	TRBV21-1	.	TRBJ2-1	TGTGCCAGAGTCCGGGACTTCTCCTACAATGAGCAGTTCTTC	CARVRDFSYNEQFF
TRBD2	TRBV10-3	.	TRBJ2-1	TGTGCCATCGGCGCTAGCGGTAATGAGCAGTTCTTC	CAIGASGNEQFF
.	TRBV12-5	.	TRBJ2-5	TGTGCTAGTGGGTCACTGGGACTTTTCCAAGAGACCCAGTACTTC	CASGSLGLFQETQYF
.	TRBV29-1	.	TRBJ2-2	TGCAGCGTTGATAGGGGATTGACCGGGGAGCTGTTTTTT	CSVDRGLTGELFF